Detailed here is one T cell receptor (beta chain). Other DNA sequences in this sample translate to the same CDR3. This sample stems from a study of cytomegalovirus exposure and HLA in healthy donors. PCR used 60 Vbeta primers and 13 Jbeta primers. Clones were sequenced by immunoSEQ multiplex PCR, and TCRdb holds only the in-frame ones, with some missing. The repertoire consists of roughly 120,000 clones, with 67% occurring once and the leading ten covering 7.5% to 9%. This clonotype was sampled from a young man in good health and CMV-seropositive. Input material: PBMCs.

The CDR3 bases are TGTGCCAGCAGCCCCGGACAGGGCGGTCAGCCCCAGCATTTT. It specifies CASSPGQGGQPQHF. V is TRBV28 and J is TRBJ1-5; 8 bases match TRBD1. After removal of 6 bases from V and 6 bases from J, the junction contained 7 bases not matched to a gene. CDR1 MDHEN and CDR2 SYDVKM come from the germline V gene. The CDR3 consists of 14 residues.